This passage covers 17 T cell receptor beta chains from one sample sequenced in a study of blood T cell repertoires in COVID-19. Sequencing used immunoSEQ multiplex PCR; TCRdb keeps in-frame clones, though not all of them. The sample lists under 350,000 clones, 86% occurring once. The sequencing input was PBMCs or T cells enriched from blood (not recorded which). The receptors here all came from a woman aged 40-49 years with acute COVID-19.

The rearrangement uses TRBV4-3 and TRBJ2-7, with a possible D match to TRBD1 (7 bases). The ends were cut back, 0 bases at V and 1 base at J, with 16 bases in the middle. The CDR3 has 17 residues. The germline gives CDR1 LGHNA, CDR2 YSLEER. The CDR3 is CASSQDIRRGTSYEQYF. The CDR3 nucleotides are TGCGCCAGCAGCCAAGATATTCGCAGGGGGACTTCCTACGAGCAGTACTTC.

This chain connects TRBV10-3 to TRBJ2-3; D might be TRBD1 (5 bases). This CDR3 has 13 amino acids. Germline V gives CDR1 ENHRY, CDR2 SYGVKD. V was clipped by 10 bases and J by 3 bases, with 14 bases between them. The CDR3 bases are TGTGCCACCACTCCAGGGTGGACAGATACGCAGTATTTT. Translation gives CATTPGWTDTQYF.

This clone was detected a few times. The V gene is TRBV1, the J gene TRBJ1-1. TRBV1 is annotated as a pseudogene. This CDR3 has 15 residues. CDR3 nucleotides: TGCACCAGCAACCGGGGAGTCAGCACTGGCACTGAAGCTTTCTTT. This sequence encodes CTSNRGVSTGTEAFF.

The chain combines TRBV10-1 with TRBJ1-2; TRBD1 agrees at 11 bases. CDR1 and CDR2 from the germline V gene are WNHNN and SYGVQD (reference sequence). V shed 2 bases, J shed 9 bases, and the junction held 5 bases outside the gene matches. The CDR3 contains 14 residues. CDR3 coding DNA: TGCGCCAGCAGTGAGCCCGGGACAGGGGGTTGCTACACCTTC. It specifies CASSEPGTGGCYTF.

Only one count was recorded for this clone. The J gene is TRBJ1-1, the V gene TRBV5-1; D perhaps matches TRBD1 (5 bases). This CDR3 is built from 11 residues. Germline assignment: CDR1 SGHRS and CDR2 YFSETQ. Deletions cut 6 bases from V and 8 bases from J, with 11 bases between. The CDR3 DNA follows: TGCGCCAGCAACCTCGACAGCGAAGCTTTCTTT. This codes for CASNLDSEAFF.

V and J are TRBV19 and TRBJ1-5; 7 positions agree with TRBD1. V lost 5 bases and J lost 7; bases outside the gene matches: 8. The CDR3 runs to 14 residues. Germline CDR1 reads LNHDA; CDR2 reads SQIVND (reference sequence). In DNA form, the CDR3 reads TGTGCCAGTAGTTCAGGGGGTTTTGGACAGCCCCAGCATTTT. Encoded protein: CASSSGGFGQPQHF.

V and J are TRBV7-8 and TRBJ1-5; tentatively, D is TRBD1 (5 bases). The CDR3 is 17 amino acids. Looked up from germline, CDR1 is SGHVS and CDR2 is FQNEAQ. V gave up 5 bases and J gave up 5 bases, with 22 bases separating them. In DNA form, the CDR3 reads TGTGCCAGCAGCCCGGACACATCAGAAGCCGGCGATCAGCCCCAGCATTTT. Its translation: CASSPDTSEAGDQPQHF.

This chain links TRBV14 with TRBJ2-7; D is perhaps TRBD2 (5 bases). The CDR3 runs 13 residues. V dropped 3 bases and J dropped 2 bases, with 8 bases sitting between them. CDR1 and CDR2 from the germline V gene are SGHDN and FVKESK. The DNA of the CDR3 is TGTGCCAGCAGCCACGCCGGGACCTACGAGCAGTACTTC. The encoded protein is CASSHAGTYEQYF. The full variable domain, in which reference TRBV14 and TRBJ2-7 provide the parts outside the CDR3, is EAGVTQFPSHSVIEKGQTVTLRCDPISGHDNLYWYRRVMGKEIKFLLHFVKESKQDESGMPNNRFLAERTGGTYSTLKVQPAELEDSGVYFCASSHAGTYEQYFGPGTRLTVT.

CDR3 in DNA: TGTGCCAGCAGCGTGAGGGGGTTCGGCGGGGAGCTGTTTTTT. Translated: CASSVRGFGGELFF. The V call is TRBV9, the J call TRBJ2-2, with D possibly TRBD1 on 6 matching bases. With 2 bases removed from V and 7 bases from J, the gap between germline ends came to 12 bases. The CDR3 consists of 14 residues. The germline gives CDR1 SGDLS, CDR2 YYNGEE.

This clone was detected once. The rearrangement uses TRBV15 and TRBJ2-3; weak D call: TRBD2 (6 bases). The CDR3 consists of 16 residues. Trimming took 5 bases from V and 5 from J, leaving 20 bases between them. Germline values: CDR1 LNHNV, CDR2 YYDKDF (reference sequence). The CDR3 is CATSGRLGLGGDTQYF. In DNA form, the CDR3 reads TGTGCCACCAGCGGCAGACTCGGATTGGGAGGAGATACGCAGTATTTT.

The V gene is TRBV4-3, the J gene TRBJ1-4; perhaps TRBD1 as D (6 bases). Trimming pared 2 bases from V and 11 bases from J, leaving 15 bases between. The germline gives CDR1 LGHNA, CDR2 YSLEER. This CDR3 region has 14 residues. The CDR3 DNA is TGCGCCAGCAGCCAAAGGGCGGACAGTTGGAAACTGTTTTTT. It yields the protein CASSQRADSWKLFF.

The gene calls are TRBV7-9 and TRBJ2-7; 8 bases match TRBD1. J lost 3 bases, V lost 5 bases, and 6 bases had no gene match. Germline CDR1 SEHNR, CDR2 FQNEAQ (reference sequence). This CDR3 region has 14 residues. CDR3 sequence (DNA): TGTGCCAGCAGCCAAGGGACAGGTAACTACGAGCAGTACTTC. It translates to CASSQGTGNYEQYF.

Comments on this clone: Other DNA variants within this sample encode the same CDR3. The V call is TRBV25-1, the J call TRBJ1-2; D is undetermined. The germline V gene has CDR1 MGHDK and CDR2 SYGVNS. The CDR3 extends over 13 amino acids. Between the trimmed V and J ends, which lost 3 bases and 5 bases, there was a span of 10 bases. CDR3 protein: CASSDGGPYGYTF. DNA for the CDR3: TGTGCCAGCAGTGATGGTGGCCCGTATGGCTACACCTTC.

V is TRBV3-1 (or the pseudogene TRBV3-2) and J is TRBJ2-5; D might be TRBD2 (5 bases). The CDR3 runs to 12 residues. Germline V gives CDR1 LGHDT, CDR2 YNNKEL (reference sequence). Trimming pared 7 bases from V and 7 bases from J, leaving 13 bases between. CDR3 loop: CASNDPGGTQYF. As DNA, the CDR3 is TGTGCCAGCAACGACCCCGGAGGGACCCAGTACTTC.

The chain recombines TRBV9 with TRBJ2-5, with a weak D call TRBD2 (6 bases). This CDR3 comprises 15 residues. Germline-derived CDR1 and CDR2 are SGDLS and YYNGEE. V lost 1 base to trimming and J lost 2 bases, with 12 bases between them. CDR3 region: CASSVIGSVQETQYF. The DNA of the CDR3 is TGTGCCAGCAGCGTAATCGGGAGCGTTCAAGAGACCCAGTACTTC. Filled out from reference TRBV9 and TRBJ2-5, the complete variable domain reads DSGVTQTPKHLITATGQRVTLRCSPRSGDLSVYWYQQSLDQGLQFLIQYYNGEERAKGNILERFSAQQFPDLHSELNLSSLELGDSALYFCASSVIGSVQETQYFGPGTRLLVL.

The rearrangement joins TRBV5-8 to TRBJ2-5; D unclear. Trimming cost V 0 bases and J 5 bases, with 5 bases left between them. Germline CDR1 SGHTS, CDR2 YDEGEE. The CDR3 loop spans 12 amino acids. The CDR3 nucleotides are TGTGCCAGCAGCTTGGGTCGGGAGACCCAGTACTTC. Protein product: CASSLGRETQYF.

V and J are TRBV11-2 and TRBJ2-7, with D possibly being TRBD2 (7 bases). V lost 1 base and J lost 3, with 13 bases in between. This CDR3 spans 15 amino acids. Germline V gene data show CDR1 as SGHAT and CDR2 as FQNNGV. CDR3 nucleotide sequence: TGTGCCAGCAGCTTAGCGGGGGGCGGCATCTACGAGCAGTACTTC. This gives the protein CASSLAGGGIYEQYF. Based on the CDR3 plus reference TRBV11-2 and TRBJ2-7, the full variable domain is EAGVAQSPRYKIIEKRQSVAFWCNPISGHATLYWYQQILGQGPKLLIQFQNNGVVDDSQLPKDRFSAERLKGVDSTLKIQPAKLEDSAVYLCASSLAGGGIYEQYFGPGTRLTVT.